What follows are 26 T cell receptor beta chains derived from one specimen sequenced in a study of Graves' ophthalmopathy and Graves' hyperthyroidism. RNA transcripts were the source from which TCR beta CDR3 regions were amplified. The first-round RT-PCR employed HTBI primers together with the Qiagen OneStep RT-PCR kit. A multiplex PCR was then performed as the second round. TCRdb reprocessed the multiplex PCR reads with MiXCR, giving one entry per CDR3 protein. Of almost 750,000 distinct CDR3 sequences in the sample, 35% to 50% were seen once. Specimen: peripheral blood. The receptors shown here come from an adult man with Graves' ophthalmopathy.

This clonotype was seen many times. The CDR3: CASSSTGVGANVLTF. CDR3 DNA: TGTGCCAGCAGTTCAACAGGGGTAGGGGCCAACGTCCTGACTTTC. The genes are TRBV6-5 and TRBJ2-6, with 7 bases identical to TRBD1. With 4 bases clipped from V and 4 bases from J, the junction kept 4 bases outside the gene matches. The CDR3 extends over 15 amino acids. Germline CDR1 MNHEY, CDR2 SVGAGI.

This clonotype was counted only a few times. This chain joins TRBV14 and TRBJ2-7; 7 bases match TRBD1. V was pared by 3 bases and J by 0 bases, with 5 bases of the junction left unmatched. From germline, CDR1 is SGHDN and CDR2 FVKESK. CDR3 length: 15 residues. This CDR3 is CASSQPGQSSYEQYF. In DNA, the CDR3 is TGTGCCAGCAGCCAGCCGGGACAGAGCTCCTACGAGCAGTACTTC.

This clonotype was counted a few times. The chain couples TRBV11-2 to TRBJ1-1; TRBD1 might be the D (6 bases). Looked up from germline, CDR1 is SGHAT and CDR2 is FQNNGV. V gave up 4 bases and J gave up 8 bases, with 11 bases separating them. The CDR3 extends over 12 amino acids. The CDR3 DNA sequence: TGTGCCAGCAGCTATACAGGGTGGGAAGCTTTCTTT. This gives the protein CASSYTGWEAFF. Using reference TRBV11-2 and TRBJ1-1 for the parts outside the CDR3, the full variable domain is EAGVAQSPRYKIIEKRQSVAFWCNPISGHATLYWYQQILGQGPKLLIQFQNNGVVDDSQLPKDRFSAERLKGVDSTLKIQPAKLEDSAVYLCASSYTGWEAFFGQGTRLTVV.

CDR3 DNA sequence: TGCGCCAGCAAACGGGAAGGGGGGGGGAACAATCAGCCCCAGCATTTT. It is translated as CASKREGGGNNQPQHF. This chain joins TRBV10-2 and TRBJ1-5; tentatively, D is TRBD1 (6 bases). V lost 7 bases, J lost 3 bases, and 19 bases lay in between. CDR1 and CDR2 from the germline V gene are WSHSY and SAAADI. This CDR3 is built from 16 residues.

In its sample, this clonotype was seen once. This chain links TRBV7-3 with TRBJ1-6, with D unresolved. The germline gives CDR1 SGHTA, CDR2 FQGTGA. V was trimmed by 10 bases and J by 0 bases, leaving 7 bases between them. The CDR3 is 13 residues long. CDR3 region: CAKQYSYNSPLHF. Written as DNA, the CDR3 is TGTGCCAAGCAGTACTCCTATAATTCACCCCTCCACTTT.

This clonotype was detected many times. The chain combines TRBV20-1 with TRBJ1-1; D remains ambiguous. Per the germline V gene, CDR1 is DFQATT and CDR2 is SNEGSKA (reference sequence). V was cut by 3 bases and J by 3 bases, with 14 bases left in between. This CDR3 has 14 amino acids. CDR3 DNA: TGCAGTGCTAGCCTAACAGTATCGGACACTGAAGCTTTCTTT. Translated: CSASLTVSDTEAFF.

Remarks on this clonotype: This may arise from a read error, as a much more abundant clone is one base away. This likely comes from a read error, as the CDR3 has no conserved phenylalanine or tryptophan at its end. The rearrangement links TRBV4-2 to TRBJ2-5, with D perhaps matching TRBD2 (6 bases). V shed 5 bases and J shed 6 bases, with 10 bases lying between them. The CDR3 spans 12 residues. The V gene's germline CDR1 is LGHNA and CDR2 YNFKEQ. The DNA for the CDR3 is TGTGCCAGCAGCGTCGGGGGACAGACCCAGTACCTC. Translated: CASSVGGQTQYL.

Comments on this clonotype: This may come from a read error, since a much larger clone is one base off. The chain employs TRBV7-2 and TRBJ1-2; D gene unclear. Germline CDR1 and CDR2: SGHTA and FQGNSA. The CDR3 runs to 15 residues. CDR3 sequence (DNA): TGTGCCGGCAGCTTAAGGGAGGGTCGGGACTATGGCTACACCTTC. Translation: CAGSLREGRDYGYTF.

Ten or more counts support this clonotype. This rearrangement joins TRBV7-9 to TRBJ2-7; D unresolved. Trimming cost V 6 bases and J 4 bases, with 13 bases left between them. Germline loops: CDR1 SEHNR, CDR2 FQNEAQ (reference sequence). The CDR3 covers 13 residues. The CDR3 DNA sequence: TGTGCCAGCAGTCCCGTCAGAGGTTACGAGCAGTACTTC. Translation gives CASSPVRGYEQYF. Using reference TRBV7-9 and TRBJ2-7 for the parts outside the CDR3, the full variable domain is DTGVSQNPRHKITKRGQNVTFRCDPISEHNRLYWYRQTLGQGPEFLTYFQNEAQLEKSRLLSDRFSAERPKGSFSTLEIQRTEQGDSAMYLCASSPVRGYEQYFGPGTRLTVT.

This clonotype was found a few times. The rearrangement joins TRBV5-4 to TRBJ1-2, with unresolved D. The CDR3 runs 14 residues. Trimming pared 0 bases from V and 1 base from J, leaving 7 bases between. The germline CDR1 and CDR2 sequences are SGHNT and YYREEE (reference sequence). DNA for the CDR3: TGTGCCAGCAGCTTGGGGAATATTAACTATGGCTACACCTTC. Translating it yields CASSLGNINYGYTF.

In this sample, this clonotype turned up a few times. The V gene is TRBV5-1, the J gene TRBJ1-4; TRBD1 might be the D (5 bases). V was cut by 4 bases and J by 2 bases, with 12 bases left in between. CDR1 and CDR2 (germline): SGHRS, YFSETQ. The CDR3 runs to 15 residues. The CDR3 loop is CASSPRRGTNEKLFF. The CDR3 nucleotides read TGCGCCAGCAGCCCGCGACGGGGGACTAATGAAAAACTGTTTTTT.

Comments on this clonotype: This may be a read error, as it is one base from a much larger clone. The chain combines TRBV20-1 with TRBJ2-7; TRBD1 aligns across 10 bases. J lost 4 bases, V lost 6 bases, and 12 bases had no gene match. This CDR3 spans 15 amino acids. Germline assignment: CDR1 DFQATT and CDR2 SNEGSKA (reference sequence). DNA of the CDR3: TGCAGTGCGTCACGACGGGGACAGGGGAGATACGAGCAGTACTTC. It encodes CSASRRGQGRYEQYF.

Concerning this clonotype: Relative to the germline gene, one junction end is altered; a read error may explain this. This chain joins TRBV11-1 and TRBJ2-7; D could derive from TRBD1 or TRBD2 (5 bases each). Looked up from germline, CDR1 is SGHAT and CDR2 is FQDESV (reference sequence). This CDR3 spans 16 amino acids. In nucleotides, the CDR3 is TGCGCCAGCAGCATCGGAATCTCCGGGACCCCCTACGAGCAGTACTTC. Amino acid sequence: CASSIGISGTPYEQYF.

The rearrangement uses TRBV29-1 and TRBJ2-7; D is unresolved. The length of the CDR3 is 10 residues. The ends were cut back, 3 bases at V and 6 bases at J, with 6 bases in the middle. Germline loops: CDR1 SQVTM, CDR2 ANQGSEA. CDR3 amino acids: CSVDPGEQYF. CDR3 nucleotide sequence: TGCAGCGTTGACCCAGGCGAGCAGTACTTC.

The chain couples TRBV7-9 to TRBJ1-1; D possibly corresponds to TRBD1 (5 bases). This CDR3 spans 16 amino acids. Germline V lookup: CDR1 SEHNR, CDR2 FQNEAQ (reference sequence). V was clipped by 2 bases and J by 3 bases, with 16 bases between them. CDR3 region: CASSLIGETAYTEAFF. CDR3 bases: TGTGCCAGCAGCTTAATTGGAGAGACAGCCTACACTGAAGCTTTCTTT.

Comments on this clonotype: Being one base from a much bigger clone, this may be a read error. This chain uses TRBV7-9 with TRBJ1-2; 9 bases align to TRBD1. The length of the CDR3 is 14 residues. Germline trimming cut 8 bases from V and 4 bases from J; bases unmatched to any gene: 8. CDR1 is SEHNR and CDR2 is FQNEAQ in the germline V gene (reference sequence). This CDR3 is CASRRQGEGYGYTF. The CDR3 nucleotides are TGTGCCAGCCGAAGACAGGGGGAGGGCTATGGCTACACCTTC.

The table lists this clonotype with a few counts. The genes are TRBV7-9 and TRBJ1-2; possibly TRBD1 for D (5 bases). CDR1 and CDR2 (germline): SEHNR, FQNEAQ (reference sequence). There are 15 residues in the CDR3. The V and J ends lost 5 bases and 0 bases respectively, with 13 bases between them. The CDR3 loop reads CASSGRQRANYGYTF. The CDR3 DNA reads TGTGCCAGCAGCGGAAGACAGAGAGCTAACTATGGCTACACCTTC.

DNA for the CDR3: TGTGCCAGCAGTACGAGATCTAGCGGGGGGGCTCTAGCAGAGACCCAGTACTTC. Translated, it gives CASSTRSSGGALAETQYF. V gene TRBV12-3 or TRBV12-4 combines with J gene TRBJ2-5; 12 nucleotides align to TRBD2. This CDR3 has 18 amino acids. Losses at the gene ends were 5 bases for V and 4 bases for J; bases not matched to a gene: 14.

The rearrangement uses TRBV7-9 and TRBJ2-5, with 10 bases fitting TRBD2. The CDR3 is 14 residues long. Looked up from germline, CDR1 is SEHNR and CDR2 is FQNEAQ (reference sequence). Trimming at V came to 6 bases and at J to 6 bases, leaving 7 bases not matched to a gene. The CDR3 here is CASRTSGAGKTQYF. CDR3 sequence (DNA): TGTGCCAGCAGAACTAGCGGGGCAGGAAAGACCCAGTACTTC.

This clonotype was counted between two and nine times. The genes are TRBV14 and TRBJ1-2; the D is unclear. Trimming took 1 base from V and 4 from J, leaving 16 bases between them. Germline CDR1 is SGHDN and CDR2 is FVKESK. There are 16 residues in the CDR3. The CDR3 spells CASSQGGLRDLYGYTF. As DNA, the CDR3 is TGTGCCAGCAGCCAAGGAGGACTTAGAGACCTCTATGGCTACACCTTC. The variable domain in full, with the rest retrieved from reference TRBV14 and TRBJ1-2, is EAGVTQFPSHSVIEKGQTVTLRCDPISGHDNLYWYRRVMGKEIKFLLHFVKESKQDESGMPNNRFLAERTGGTYSTLKVQPAELEDSGVYFCASSQGGLRDLYGYTFGSGTRLTVV.

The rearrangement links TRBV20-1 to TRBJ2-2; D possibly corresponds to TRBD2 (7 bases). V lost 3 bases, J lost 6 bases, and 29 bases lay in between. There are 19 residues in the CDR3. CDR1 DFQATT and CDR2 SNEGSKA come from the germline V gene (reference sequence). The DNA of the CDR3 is TGCAGTGCTAGTTTCCAGCGGGACTCGGAATCATCAGGGGCCGGGGAGCTGTTTTTT. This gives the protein CSASFQRDSESSGAGELFF.

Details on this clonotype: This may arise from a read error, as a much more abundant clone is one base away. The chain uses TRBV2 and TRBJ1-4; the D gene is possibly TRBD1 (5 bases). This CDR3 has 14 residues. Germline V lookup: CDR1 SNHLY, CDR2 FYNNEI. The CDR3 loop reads CASSLGPLNEKLLF. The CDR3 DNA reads TGTGCCAGCAGTTTGGGACCGCTTAATGAAAAACTGCTTTTT.

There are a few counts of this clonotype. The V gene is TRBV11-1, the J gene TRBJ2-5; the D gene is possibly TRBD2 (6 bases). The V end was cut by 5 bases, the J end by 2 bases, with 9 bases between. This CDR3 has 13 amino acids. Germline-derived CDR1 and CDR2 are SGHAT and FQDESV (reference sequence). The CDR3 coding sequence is TGTGCCAGCAGCGTCCGGGAGCAAGAGACCCAGTACTTC. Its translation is CASSVREQETQYF.

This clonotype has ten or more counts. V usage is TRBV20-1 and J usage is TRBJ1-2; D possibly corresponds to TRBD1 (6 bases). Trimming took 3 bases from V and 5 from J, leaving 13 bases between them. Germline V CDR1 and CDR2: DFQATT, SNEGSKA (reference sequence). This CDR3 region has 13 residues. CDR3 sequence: CSASLSQGYGYTF. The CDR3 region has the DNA TGCAGTGCTAGTTTGTCCCAGGGGTATGGCTACACCTTC.

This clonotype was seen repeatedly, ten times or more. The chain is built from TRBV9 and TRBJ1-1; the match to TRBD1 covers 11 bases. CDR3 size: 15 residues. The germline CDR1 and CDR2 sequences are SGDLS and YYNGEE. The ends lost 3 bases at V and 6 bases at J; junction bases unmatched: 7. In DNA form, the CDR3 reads TGTGCCAGCAGCGCAACGGGACAGGGGGTGTCTGAAGCTTTCTTT. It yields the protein CASSATGQGVSEAFF.

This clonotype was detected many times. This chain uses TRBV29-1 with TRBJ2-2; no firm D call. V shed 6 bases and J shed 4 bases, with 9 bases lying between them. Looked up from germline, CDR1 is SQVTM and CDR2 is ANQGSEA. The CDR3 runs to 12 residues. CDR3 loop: CSVCELTGELFF. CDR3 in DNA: TGCAGCGTATGTGAGCTCACCGGGGAGCTGTTTTTT.